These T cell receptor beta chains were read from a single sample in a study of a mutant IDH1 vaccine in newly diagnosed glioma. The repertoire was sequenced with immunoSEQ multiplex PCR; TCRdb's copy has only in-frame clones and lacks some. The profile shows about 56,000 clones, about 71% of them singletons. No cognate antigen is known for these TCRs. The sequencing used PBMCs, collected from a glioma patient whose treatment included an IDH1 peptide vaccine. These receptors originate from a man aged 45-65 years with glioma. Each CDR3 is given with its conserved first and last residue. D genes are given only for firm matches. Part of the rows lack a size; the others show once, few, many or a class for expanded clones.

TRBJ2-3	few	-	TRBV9	TGTGCCAGCAGCGTTAATAGCGCTGGGACAGATACGCAGTATTTT	CASSVNSAGTDTQYF
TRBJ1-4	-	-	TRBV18	TGTGCCAGCTCACCAGGGGCCCATAATGAAAAACTGTTTTTT	CASSPGAHNEKLFF
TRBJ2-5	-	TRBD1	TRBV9	TGTGCCAGCAGCGCAACAGGGGGTTTTGAGACCCAGTACTTC	CASSATGGFETQYF
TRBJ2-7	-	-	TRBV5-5	TGTGCCAGCAGCCTGAGCAGGGTGTTATCCTACGAGCAGTACTTC	CASSLSRVLSYEQYF
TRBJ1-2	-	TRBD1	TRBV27	TGTGCCAGCAGTTTTGGACAGGGGTATGGCTACACCTTC	CASSFGQGYGYTF
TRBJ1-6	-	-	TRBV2	TGTGCCAGCAGTGACCGGGGAACCCATTCACCCCTCCACTTT	CASSDRGTHSPLHF
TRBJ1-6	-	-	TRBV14	TGTGCCAGCAGCCAAGGAGGCACCCTGGGTTCACCCCTCCACTTT	CASSQGGTLGSPLHF
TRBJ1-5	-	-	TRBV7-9	TGTGCCAGCAGCACGGGGACAAGCAATCAGCCCCAGCATTTT	CASSTGTSNQPQHF
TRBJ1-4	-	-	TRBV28	TGTGCCAGCAGTTTGAGGGCGCCGGGGGATGAAAAACTGTTTTTT	CASSLRAPGDEKLFF
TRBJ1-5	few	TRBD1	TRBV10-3	TGTGCCATTCAGGGGGTTCGCAATCAGCCCCAGCATTTT	CAIQGVRNQPQHF
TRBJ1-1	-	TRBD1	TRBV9	TGTGCCAGCAGCGGCGGGACAGGGCTGACGGCTGAAGCTTTCTTT	CASSGGTGLTAEAFF
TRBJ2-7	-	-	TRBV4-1	TGCGCCAGCAGTTCGTTAGTCGTGGTGGGCTCCTACGAGCAGTACTTC	CASSSLVVVGSYEQYF
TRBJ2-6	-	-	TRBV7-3	TGTGCCAGCAGCTTAGACAGGGCCAACGTCCTGACTTTC	CASSLDRANVLTF
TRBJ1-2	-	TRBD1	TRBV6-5	TGTGCCAGCAGTTCTCTGGGGACAGGGGGCTATGGCTACACCTTC	CASSSLGTGGYGYTF
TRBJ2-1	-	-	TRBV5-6	TGTGCCAGCAGCTTCCTAGCCACCATTAGCGGACGGGACAATGAGCAGTTCTTC	CASSFLATISGRDNEQFF
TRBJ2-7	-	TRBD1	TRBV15	TGTGCCACCAGCAGAGGGCGGACAGGATCCTACGAGCAGTACTTC	CATSRGRTGSYEQYF
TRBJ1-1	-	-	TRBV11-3	TGTGCCAGCAGCAGGACAGAGAACACTGAAGCTTTCTTT	CASSRTENTEAFF
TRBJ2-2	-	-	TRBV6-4	TGTGCCAGCAGTCCACGCGCGAACACCGGGGAGCTGTTTTTT	CASSPRANTGELFF
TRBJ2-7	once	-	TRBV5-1	TGCGCCAGCAGCTCCCCCGGAAGACCGGGACTCCGCTCCTACGAGCAGTACTTC	CASSSPGRPGLRSYEQYF
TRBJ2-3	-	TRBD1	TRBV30	TGTGCCTGGGGGGACAGTGGATTTGCAGATACGCAGTATTTT	CAWGDSGFADTQYF
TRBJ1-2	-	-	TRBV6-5	TGTGCCAGCAGTTACTCGGGCGGGCCTTATGGCTACACCTTC	CASSYSGGPYGYTF
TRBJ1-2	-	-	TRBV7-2	TGTGCCAGCAGCTTAATAGGGGATGGCTACACCTTC	CASSLIGDGYTF
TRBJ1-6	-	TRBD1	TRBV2	TGTGCCAGCAGTCGGGACAGAAATTCACCCCTCCACTTT	CASSRDRNSPLHF
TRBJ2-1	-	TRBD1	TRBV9	TGTGCCAGCAGCCCAGGGGGCACGGGCTACAATGAGCAGTTCTTC	CASSPGGTGYNEQFF
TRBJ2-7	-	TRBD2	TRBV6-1	TGTGCCAGCAGGCGGGAGGGGGAGCAGTACTTC	CASRREGEQYF
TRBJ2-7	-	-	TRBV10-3	TGTGCCATCCGTCCTCGGGGAATCCAATACGAGCAGTACTTC	CAIRPRGIQYEQYF
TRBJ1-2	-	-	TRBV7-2	TGTGCCAGCAGCCCGTACGAGACACTAAACTATGGCTACACCTTC	CASSPYETLNYGYTF
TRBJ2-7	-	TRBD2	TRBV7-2	TGTGCCAGTCGGGAGGGGAGCTCCTACGAGCAGTACTTC	CASREGSSYEQYF
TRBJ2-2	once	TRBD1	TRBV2	TGTGCCAGCAGCGGGACAGATTCCGCGAACACCGGGGAGCTGTTTTTT	CASSGTDSANTGELFF
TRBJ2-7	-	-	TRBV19	TGTGCCAGTAGTGGTGGGGGACGAAACTCGGACTCCTCCTACGAGCAGTACTTC	CASSGGGRNSDSSYEQYF
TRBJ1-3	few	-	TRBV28	TGTGCCAGCAGTTTCCCATTCCAGGGGTATTATGATGTCTCTGGAAACACCATATATTTT	CASSFPFQGYYDVSGNTIYF
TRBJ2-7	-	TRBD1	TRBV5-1	TGCGCCAGCAGCTTGTCAGGACAGGGGGAGATATACGAGCAGTACTTC	CASSLSGQGEIYEQYF
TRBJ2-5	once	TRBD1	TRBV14	TGTGCCAGCAGCACAGGGGGGACATTCCAAGAGACCCAGTACTTC	CASSTGGTFQETQYF
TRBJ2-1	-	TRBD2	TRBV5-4	TGTGCCAGCAGCGTTAGCGGGGCAGCGTACAATGAGCAGTTCTTC	CASSVSGAAYNEQFF
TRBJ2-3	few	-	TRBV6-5	TGTGCCAGCAGTTACTCCTCCGGCGATACGCAGTATTTT	CASSYSSGDTQYF
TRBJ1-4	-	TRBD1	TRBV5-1	TGCGCCAGCAGCTCCGGGACAGGGGGACCGGAAAAACTGTTTTTT	CASSSGTGGPEKLFF
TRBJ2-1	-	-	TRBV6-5	TGTGCCAGCAGTTATTCAGGGAGCTCCTACAATGAGCAGTTCTTC	CASSYSGSSYNEQFF
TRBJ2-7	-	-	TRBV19	TGTGCCAGTAGTATAGGAGCTGGGCCCGACTACGAGCAGTACTTC	CASSIGAGPDYEQYF
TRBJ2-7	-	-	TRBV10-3	TGTGCCATCTCTTCCGGGACGGCAAGCTCCTACGAGCAGTACTTC	CAISSGTASSYEQYF
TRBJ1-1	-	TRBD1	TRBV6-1	TGTGCCAGCAGTGGTGGACAGGGGATTGAAGCTTTCTTT	CASSGGQGIEAFF
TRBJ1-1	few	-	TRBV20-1	TGCAGTGGGAGATTGAACACTGAAGCTTTCTTT	CSGRLNTEAFF
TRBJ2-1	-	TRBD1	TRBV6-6	TGTGCCAGCAGCGATGGACAGGGTCTAGGAAGTGAGCAGTTCTTC	CASSDGQGLGSEQFF
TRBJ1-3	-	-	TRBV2	TGTGCCAGCAGTGTGGGTCGTTCTGGAAACACCATATATTTT	CASSVGRSGNTIYF
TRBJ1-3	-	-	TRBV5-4	TGTGCCAGCAGCTTGGAAGCAGGGGGAAACACCATATATTTT	CASSLEAGGNTIYF
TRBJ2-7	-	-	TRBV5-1	TGCGCCAGCAGCTTGTCAACGGGGGCCTACGAGCAGTACTTC	CASSLSTGAYEQYF
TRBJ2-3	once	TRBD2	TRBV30	TGTGCCTGGAGTGTAGCGGGGGTTGGCACAGATACGCAGTATTTT	CAWSVAGVGTDTQYF
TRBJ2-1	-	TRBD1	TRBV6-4	TGTGCCAGCAGTGCCCCGGGACAGGGGACAGTCGGCTCCTACAATGAGCAGTTCTTC	CASSAPGQGTVGSYNEQFF
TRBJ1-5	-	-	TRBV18	TGTGCCAGCTCACCACTGGGGGGGCGACGGGGTCAGCCCCAGCATTTT	CASSPLGGRRGQPQHF
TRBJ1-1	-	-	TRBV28	TGTGCCAGCAGCGCATCTGAGAGGTACGAGGACGCTTTCTTT	CASSASERYEDAFF
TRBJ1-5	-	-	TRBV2	TGTGCCAGCAGTGGGGGGCTCACCGGAGGGGCTCAGCCCCAGCATTTT	CASSGGLTGGAQPQHF
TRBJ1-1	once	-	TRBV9	TGTGCCAGCAGCCCGGACCGCGACGGCACTGAAGCTTTCTTT	CASSPDRDGTEAFF